This T cell receptor (beta chain) was recovered during a study of T cells in Graves' hyperthyroidism and ophthalmopathy. CDR3 length: 16 amino acids. The junction had 9 bases not matched to a gene; V was cut back by 2 bases and J by 7 bases. This clonotype was recorded a few times. Amplification of TCR beta CDR3 regions used RNA as the template. HTBI primers drove first-round RT-PCR of the TCR CDR3. Each CDR3 protein gets one entry after TCRdb re-called the multiplex PCR reads with MiXCR. Among about 640,000 distinct CDR3 sequences listed, approximately 14% were seen once. The source material was blood. The TCR comes from a woman between 45 and 65 years old with Graves' ophthalmopathy. The chain combines TRBV12-3 or TRBV12-4 with TRBJ1-5; 9 nucleotides align to TRBD1. The CDR3 is CASSLSGTGPRQPQHF. For the CDR3, the DNA is TGTGCCAGCAGTTTATCCGGGACAGGGCCTAGGCAGCCCCAGCATTTT.